What follows are 13 T cell receptor beta chains derived from one specimen sequenced in a study of T cell changes during pregnancy in multiple sclerosis. Assay: immunoSEQ multiplex PCR; the TCRdb copy retains only in-frame clones and omits some. The table shows tens of thousands of clones, with approximately 90% occurring only once. The material was peripheral blood, obtained in the second trimester of pregnancy. The origin of the receptors is a female donor in good health, enrolled as a control in a pregnancy study.

The genes are TRBV15 and TRBJ2-2; weak D call: TRBD2 (6 bases). The germline V gene has CDR1 LNHNV and CDR2 YYDKDF (reference sequence). The CDR3 contains 16 residues. Trimming left V 4 bases short and J 7 bases short, with 19 bases between. CDR3 sequence (DNA): TGTGCCACCAGCAAAGATGGGGGGAGTTATAGCGGGGAGCTGTTTTTT. This encodes CATSKDGGSYSGELFF.

The J gene is TRBJ2-2, the V gene TRBV4-2, with D perhaps matching TRBD2 (5 bases). V was pared by 4 bases and J by 1 base, with 7 bases between. The CDR3 totals 14 residues. CDR1 LGHNA and CDR2 YNFKEQ come from the germline V gene. CDR3 in DNA: TGTGCCAGCAGCCCTGCGGGGAACACCGGGGAGCTGTTTTTT. This translates into CASSPAGNTGELFF.

The chain is built from TRBV19 and TRBJ2-1, with D perhaps matching TRBD2 (5 bases). CDR1 and CDR2 from the germline V gene are LNHDA and SQIVND (reference sequence). Trimming took off 1 base at V and 7 bases at J, with 8 bases between the two ends. CDR3 length equals 13 residues. The CDR3, as DNA: TGTGCCAGTAGTATAGGAGGGTTTAATGAGCAGTTCTTC. Translation gives CASSIGGFNEQFF.

The rearrangement joins TRBV28 to TRBJ2-3, with 10 bases identical to TRBD2. V trimming: 3 bases; J trimming: 1 base; junction bases outside the gene matches: 1. From germline, CDR1 is MDHEN and CDR2 SYDVKM. This CDR3 comprises 15 residues. This CDR3 reads CASSLGTSGTDTQYF. Here the CDR3 DNA reads TGTGCCAGCAGTTTGGGGACTAGCGGCACAGATACGCAGTATTTT.

The gene calls are TRBV9 and TRBJ1-2; D call uncertain. V lost 0 bases and J 2 bases, leaving 8 bases between the germline ends. The germline gives CDR1 SGDLS, CDR2 YYNGEE. The CDR3 has 14 amino acids. CDR3 in amino acids: CASSVDTANYGYTF. The CDR3 coding sequence is TGTGCCAGCAGCGTAGACACAGCCAACTATGGCTACACCTTC.

This clone was picked up one time. The chain couples TRBV14 to TRBJ1-3; D may be TRBD1 (6 bases). Trimming removed 5 bases from V and 0 bases from J, with 11 bases in between. This CDR3 has 15 amino acids. Germline V gene data show CDR1 as SGHDN and CDR2 as FVKESK. The CDR3: CASSDRPYSGNTIYF. The CDR3 nucleotides read TGTGCCAGCAGCGACAGGCCGTACTCTGGAAACACCATATATTTT.

The rearrangement links TRBV18 to TRBJ2-5, with D possibly being TRBD2 (6 bases). The V and J ends lost 3 bases and 3 bases respectively, with 14 bases between them. The CDR3 totals 15 residues. The germline gives CDR1 KGHSH, CDR2 LQKENI. CDR3 nucleotide sequence: TGTGCCAGCTCACCGCCGGACTACCCCGAAGAGACCCAGTACTTC. Amino acids: CASSPPDYPEETQYF.

The rearrangement joins TRBV10-2 to TRBJ2-3; TRBD2 matches 8 bases. CDR1 WSHSY and CDR2 SAAADI come from the germline V gene. Trimming at V came to 4 bases and at J to 9 bases, leaving 12 bases not matched to a gene. The CDR3 covers 15 residues. The CDR3 region is CASSVIGGASATQYF. For the CDR3, the DNA is TGCGCCAGCAGTGTAATCGGGGGGGCTTCGGCCACGCAGTATTTT.

The V and J genes are TRBV5-1 and TRBJ1-2; 7 positions agree with TRBD1. The CDR3 contains 12 residues. V gave up 5 bases and J gave up 8 bases; unmatched junction bases: 6. In germline, CDR1 is SGHRS, CDR2 YFSETQ. CDR3 loop: CASSPSGGGYTF. In DNA form, the CDR3 reads TGCGCCAGCAGTCCGTCAGGGGGGGGCTACACCTTC.

The chain recombines TRBV7-2 with TRBJ1-2; no firm D call. The CDR3 covers 13 residues. Germline CDR1 and CDR2: SGHTA and FQGNSA. Trimming left V 3 bases short and J 1 base short, with 6 bases between. The CDR3 loop reads CASSLNSNYGYTF. Here the CDR3 DNA reads TGTGCCAGCAGCTTGAACAGTAACTATGGCTACACCTTC.

The chain employs TRBV5-1 and TRBJ1-5; possible D gene TRBD1, 6 bases. Germline assignment: CDR1 SGHRS and CDR2 YFSETQ. Trimming took 1 base from V and 1 from J, leaving 9 bases between them. The CDR3 contains 15 residues. The CDR3 sequence: CASSLRGGSNQPQHF. CDR3 DNA: TGCGCCAGCAGCTTGAGGGGGGGAAGCAATCAGCCCCAGCATTTT.

The genes are TRBV7-8 and TRBJ2-7; 9 bases match TRBD2. The CDR3 has 17 residues. Germline V gene lookup returns CDR1 SGHVS and CDR2 FQNEAQ. V trimming: 5 bases; J trimming: 6 bases; junction bases outside the gene matches: 17. The CDR3 loop reads CASSPTQRASGILEQYF. CDR3 coding DNA: TGTGCCAGCAGCCCCACACAAAGGGCTAGCGGGATCCTCGAGCAGTACTTC.

This clone appeared once. The chain couples TRBV6-5 to TRBJ1-3; TRBD1 agrees at 7 bases. Per the germline V gene, CDR1 is MNHEY and CDR2 is SVGAGI. Trimming took 1 base from V and 8 from J; bases not matched to a gene: 11. The CDR3 extends over 16 amino acids. CDR3 amino acids: CASSYFKGAGGDTIYF. Written as DNA, the CDR3 is TGTGCCAGCAGTTACTTCAAGGGGGCAGGTGGCGACACCATATATTTT.